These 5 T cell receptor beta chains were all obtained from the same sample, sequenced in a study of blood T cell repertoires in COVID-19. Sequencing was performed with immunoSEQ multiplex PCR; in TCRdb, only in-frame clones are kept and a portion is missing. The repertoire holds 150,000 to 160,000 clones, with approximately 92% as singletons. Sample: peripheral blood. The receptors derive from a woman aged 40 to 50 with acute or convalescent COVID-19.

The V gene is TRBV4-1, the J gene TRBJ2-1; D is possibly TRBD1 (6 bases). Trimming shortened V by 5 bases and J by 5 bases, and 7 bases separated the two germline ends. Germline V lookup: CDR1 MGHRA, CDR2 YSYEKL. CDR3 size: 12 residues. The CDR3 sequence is CASSYRDNEQFF. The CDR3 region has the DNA TGCGCCAGCAGCTACAGGGACAATGAGCAGTTCTTC.

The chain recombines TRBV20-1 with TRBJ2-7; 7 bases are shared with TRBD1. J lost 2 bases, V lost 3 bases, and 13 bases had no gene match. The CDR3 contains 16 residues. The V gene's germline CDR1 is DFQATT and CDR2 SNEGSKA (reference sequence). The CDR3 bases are TGCAGTGCTAGTGCTGTTGAGGGGGCTAGAGCCTACGAGCAGTACTTC. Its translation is CSASAVEGARAYEQYF.

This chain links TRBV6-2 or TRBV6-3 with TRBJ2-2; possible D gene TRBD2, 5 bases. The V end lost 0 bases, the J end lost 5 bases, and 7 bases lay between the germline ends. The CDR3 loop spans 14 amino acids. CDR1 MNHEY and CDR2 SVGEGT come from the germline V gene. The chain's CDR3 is CASSYSRGTGELFF. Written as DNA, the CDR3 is TGTGCCAGCAGTTACTCGAGAGGGACCGGGGAGCTGTTTTTT.

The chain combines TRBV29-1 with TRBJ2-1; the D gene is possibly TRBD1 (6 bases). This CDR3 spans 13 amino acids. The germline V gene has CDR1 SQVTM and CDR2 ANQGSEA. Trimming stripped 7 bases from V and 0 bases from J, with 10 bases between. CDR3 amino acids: CSGNRVSYNEQFF. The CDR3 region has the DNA TGCAGCGGGAACAGGGTCTCCTACAATGAGCAGTTCTTC.

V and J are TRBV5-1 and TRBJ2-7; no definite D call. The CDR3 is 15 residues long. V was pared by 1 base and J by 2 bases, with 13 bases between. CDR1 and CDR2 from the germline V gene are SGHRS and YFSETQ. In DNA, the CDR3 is TGCGCCAGCAGCTTGTGGCGGCGGTCGACCTACGAGCAGTACTTC. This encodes CASSLWRRSTYEQYF.